Detailed here is one TCR beta chain. This CDR3 has 12 amino acids. Trimming left V 6 bases short and J 6 bases short, with 8 bases between. The V gene's germline CDR1 is MNHEY and CDR2 SVGAGI. Assay used: immunoSEQ multiplex PCR; TCRdb lists only in-frame clones, some missing. This sample has 130,000 or so clones, with more than 80% found just once. This entry belongs to a study of control samples from healthy donors and cancer patients. The sample comprised blood. The receptor was derived from a man aged 40-55 years in good health. The chain recombines TRBV6-5 with TRBJ2-2, with D perhaps assigned TRBD1 or TRBD2 (5 bases each). The CDR3 region has the DNA TGTGCCAGCAGGGGGGTCGCCGGGGAGCTGTTTTTT. Translation gives CASRGVAGELFF.